A single sample gave rise to the 9 T cell receptor beta chains below, sequenced in a study of shared clonotypes between healthy human individuals. TCRdb's table, derived via immunoSEQ multiplex PCR, lists solely in-frame clones and lacks some. This table has roughly 2.5 million clones, more than 80% appearing once. The sequencing input was naive CD4+ T cells sorted from blood. The subset: CD45RA+ positively selected. These receptors came from a man younger than 35 in good health.

This clone occurred once. The chain joins TRBV10-1 to TRBJ2-2; 9 nucleotides match TRBD2. CDR3 length equals 14 residues. CDR1 and CDR2 from the germline V gene are WNHNN and SYGVQD (reference sequence). The V gene end was trimmed by 6 bases and the J gene end by 7 bases; junction bases not matched to a gene: 6. CDR3 nucleotide sequence: TGCGCCAGCAGCAGGACTAGCGCGGGCGGGGAGCTGTTTTTT. Its protein product is CASSRTSAGGELFF.

The rearrangement links TRBV15 to TRBJ2-3, with 9 nucleotides matching TRBD2. The CDR3 is 16 residues long. Germline V lookup: CDR1 LNHNV, CDR2 YYDKDF (reference sequence). V lost 1 base, J lost 3 bases, and 5 bases stayed unmatched. The CDR3 reads CATSRVRLAGTDTQYF. In DNA, the CDR3 is TGTGCCACCAGCAGAGTACGGCTAGCGGGGACAGATACGCAGTATTTT. The full variable domain, with the rest looked up from reference TRBV15 and TRBJ2-3, is DAMVIQNPRYQVTQFGKPVTLSCSQTLNHNVMYWYQQKSSQAPKLLFHYYDKDFNNEADTPDNFQSRRPNTSFCFLDIRSPGLGDTAMYLCATSRVRLAGTDTQYFGPGTRLTVL.

This clone occurred once. The V call is TRBV9, the J call TRBJ1-6, with unresolved D. The V and J ends lost 4 bases and 7 bases respectively, with 12 bases between them. This CDR3 contains 14 residues. Germline lookup yields CDR1 SGDLS and CDR2 YYNGEE. The CDR3 here is CASSLAGSNSPLHF. CDR3 nucleotides: TGTGCCAGCAGCCTAGCAGGCTCGAATTCACCCCTCCACTTT.

The chain is built from TRBV5-6 and TRBJ1-1; 8 bases map to TRBD1. V lost 4 bases to trimming and J lost 1 base; unmatched junction nucleotides: 6. The CDR3 sequence is 15 residues long. The germline V gene encodes CDR1 SGHDT and CDR2 YYEEEE. CDR3 DNA: TGTGCCAGCAGCGGACAGACAGGGGAGAACACTGAAGCTTTCTTT. Its protein is CASSGQTGENTEAFF.

The J gene is TRBJ2-7, the V gene TRBV11-2; D is possibly TRBD1 (5 bases). CDR3 length equals 13 residues. Per the germline V gene, CDR1 is SGHAT and CDR2 is FQNNGV. V lost 1 base and J 7 bases, leaving 11 bases between the germline ends. The CDR3 coding sequence is TGTGCCAGCAGCTTAGCCAGGGTAGGGGAGCAGTACTTC. This codes for CASSLARVGEQYF.

J is TRBJ2-7 and V is TRBV6-1, with TRBD2 matching over 8 bases. From germline, CDR1 is MNHNS and CDR2 SASEGT. The trim removed 5 bases at V and 3 bases at J, leaving 6 bases unmatched. The CDR3 is 14 residues long. CDR3 nucleotide sequence: TGTGCCAGCAGTAGCGGGACTAGGAGCTACGAGCAGTACTTC. Amino acid sequence: CASSSGTRSYEQYF.

V gene TRBV18 combines with J gene TRBJ1-2, with D maybe TRBD1 (5 bases). The ends were cut back, 0 bases at V and 8 bases at J, with 13 bases in the middle. Germline CDR1 KGHSH, CDR2 LQKENI. The CDR3 extends over 14 amino acids. Written as DNA, the CDR3 is TGTGCCAGCTCACCACCAGAAGGGGTTGGCGGCTACACCTTC. It translates to CASSPPEGVGGYTF.

The chain is built from TRBV7-2 and TRBJ2-5; the match to TRBD2 covers 10 bases. The germline CDR1 and CDR2 sequences are SGHTA and FQGNSA. Unmatched junction bases numbered 12, after V lost 5 bases and J lost 3 bases. CDR3 length equals 17 residues. CDR3 loop: CASSIFSGGLREETQYF. In DNA form, the CDR3 reads TGTGCCAGCAGCATTTTTAGCGGGGGGTTAAGGGAAGAGACCCAGTACTTC.

V gene TRBV4-1 combines with J gene TRBJ2-3, with 8 nucleotides matching TRBD2. This CDR3 has 15 amino acids. V shed 3 bases, J shed 2 bases, and the junction held 4 bases outside the gene matches. CDR1 and CDR2 (germline): MGHRA, YSYEKL. The CDR3 DNA follows: TGCGCCAGCAGCCAGATACTAGCGGTCACAGATACGCAGTATTTT. This encodes CASSQILAVTDTQYF.